Presented here are 10 T cell receptor beta chains from one specimen sequenced in a study of human T cells and chemical hapten exposure. In TCRdb, the RACE reads were re-called with MiXCR into one record per CDR3 protein. Seen here are approximately 110,000 distinct CDR3 sequences, about 11% observed once, and the top ten hold roughly 3.2%. The time point is: patch test 1, 2 weeks after DPC sensitization. Treatment specified: therapeutic diphenylcyclopropenone sensitization with weekly scalp DPC. Sequenced material: whole blood, taken in connection with sensitization to the hapten diphenylcyclopropenone (DPC). Receptors were obtained from a woman aged 40 to 55 with alopecia areata. Some clones in this sample may be carry-over from other donors' samples.

V and J are TRBV20-1 and TRBJ2-5; TRBD2 is a possible D gene (5 bases). The germline V and J ends were trimmed by 6 bases and 1 base, with 18 bases remaining between them. The CDR3 totals 15 residues. CDR1 is DFQATT and CDR2 is SNEGSKA in the germline V gene (reference sequence). The CDR3 DNA sequence: TGCAGTGCCCCATCCCTCAGCGGCAGCCAAGAGACCCAGTACTTC. Amino acids: CSAPSLSGSQETQYF.

The table lists this clonotype with a few counts. J is TRBJ2-7 and V is TRBV20-1; maybe TRBD2 (6 bases). Trimming left V 6 bases short and J 5 bases short, with 29 bases between. This CDR3 comprises 17 residues. Germline V gives CDR1 DFQATT, CDR2 SNEGSKA (reference sequence). This CDR3 reads CSAIQFGRRTKSNEQYF. For the CDR3, the DNA is TGCAGTGCCATCCAGTTTGGGCGGCGGACTAAATCGAACGAGCAGTACTTC.

In this sample, this clonotype turned up many times. This chain joins TRBV20-1 and TRBJ1-2; D may be TRBD1 (6 bases). Germline V gives CDR1 DFQATT, CDR2 SNEGSKA (reference sequence). The CDR3 covers 14 residues. Trimming cost V 6 bases and J 6 bases, with 20 bases left between them. The CDR3 DNA follows: TGCAGTGCCGTATCTACACAGGGAAACCATGGCTACACCTTC. Its translation: CSAVSTQGNHGYTF.

This clonotype came up once. An end of the junction differs from the germline gene, which may be a read error. V gene TRBV6-2 or TRBV6-3 combines with J gene TRBJ2-4, with D possibly being TRBD1 or TRBD2 (5 bases each). The V gene's germline CDR1 is MNHEY and CDR2 SVGEGT. The CDR3 is 15 residues long. CDR3 coding DNA: TGTGCCAGCAGTTGGGGAGACAGAGCCAAAACCATTCAGTACTTC. This sequence encodes CASSWGDRAKTIQYF.

The table lists this clonotype with a few counts. The J gene is TRBJ2-7, the V gene TRBV12-5; 7 bases line up with TRBD1. Germline V CDR1 and CDR2: LGHNT, FRNRAP. The V segment lost 1 base and the J segment 7 bases; nucleotides outside the gene matches: 7. The CDR3 is 14 residues long. CDR3 amino acids: CASGLAGGYGEQYF. DNA of the CDR3: TGTGCTAGTGGTTTGGCAGGGGGTTACGGAGAGCAGTACTTC. The variable domain in full, with the rest retrieved from reference TRBV12-5 and TRBJ2-7, is DARVTQTPRHKVTEMGQEVTMRCQPILGHNTVFWYRQTMMQGLELLAYFRNRAPLDDSGMPKDRFSAEMPDATLATLKIQPSEPRDSAVYFCASGLAGGYGEQYFGPGTRLTVT.

This clonotype appeared many times. The chain is built from TRBV5-5 and TRBJ1-1, with 8 bases identical to TRBD1. V trimming: 4 bases; J trimming: 0 bases; junction bases outside the gene matches: 5. Germline CDR1 reads SGHKS; CDR2 reads YYEKEE (reference sequence). The CDR3 sequence is 15 residues long. CDR3 protein: CASSHGQGLNTEAFF. DNA of the CDR3: TGTGCCAGCAGCCACGGACAGGGCCTGAACACTGAAGCTTTCTTT.

The rearrangement uses TRBV28 and TRBJ1-1; possible D gene TRBD1, 5 bases. The germline gives CDR1 MDHEN, CDR2 SYDVKM. V was trimmed by 6 bases and J by 4 bases, leaving 9 bases between them. CDR3 length equals 12 residues. The CDR3 region is CASSREVTEAFF. CDR3 nucleotide sequence: TGTGCCAGCAGCAGGGAGGTCACTGAAGCTTTCTTT.

This clonotype has only a few counts. J is TRBJ2-2 and V is TRBV24-1; 7 positions match TRBD1. V dropped 11 bases and J dropped 2; count of bases not matched to a gene: 7. Germline V CDR1 and CDR2: KGHDR, SFDVKD. The CDR3 is 14 amino acids. The CDR3 nucleotides read TGTGCCAAGACAGGGAAAGGTAACACCGGGGAGCTGTTTTTT. This encodes CAKTGKGNTGELFF.

The table lists this clonotype with many counts. The chain has TRBV27 and TRBJ1-5; D is possibly TRBD1 (5 bases). The V end lost 6 bases, the J end lost 2 bases, and 11 bases lay between the germline ends. Germline assignment: CDR1 MNHEY and CDR2 SMNVEV (reference sequence). This CDR3 has 14 residues. In DNA, the CDR3 is TGTGCCAGCAGGACTTTGACAGGCAATCAGCCCCAGCATTTT. This sequence encodes CASRTLTGNQPQHF.

The gene calls are TRBV28 and TRBJ2-5; D is unresolved. Germline V CDR1 and CDR2: MDHEN, SYDVKM. There are 12 residues in the CDR3. V was trimmed by 5 bases and J by 9 bases, leaving 13 bases between them. CDR3 nucleotide sequence: TGTGCCAGCAGTCTTCAGTTGTTGGCCCAGTACTTC. Residues: CASSLQLLAQYF.